This is a list of T cell receptor beta chains from one sample in a study of blood T cells in healthy people across ages. TCRdb fed the 5' RACE reads into MiXCR, producing one record per CDR3 protein. The top ten clones hold 23% of a sample with fewer than 2,000,000 distinct CDR3 sequences, 30% to 40% of them seen once. The sequenced sample consisted of blood. The origin of the receptors is a human donor in good health. Both conserved end residues are part of each CDR3. The D gene is left open where the match is weak. Not all rows give a size; the values are once, few, many and, for expanded clones, a class.

d_call clone_size j_call v_call cdr3_nt cdr3_aa
. . TRBJ2-1 TRBV10-3 TGTGCCATCAGTGTACTAGGTGGTTATGAGCAGTTCTTC CAISVLGGYEQFF
. . TRBJ2-6 TRBV15 TGTGCCACCAGCAGTCTATATAGCTCTGGGGCCAACGTCCTGACTTTC CATSSLYSSGANVLTF
. . TRBJ2-5 TRBV20-1 TGCAGTGCCCGGACTTGGGTGGGCATTAAAGAGACCCAGTACTTC CSARTWVGIKETQYF
. once TRBJ1-1 TRBV12-3/TRBV12-4 TGTGCCAGCAGTAGATCCGGGACCGCCACTGAAGCTTTCTTT CASSRSGTATEAFF
. . TRBJ1-1 TRBV7-2 TGTGCCAGCAGCCCAGGTGCTGGGGCCCGGAACACTGAAGCTTTCTTT CASSPGAGARNTEAFF
. . TRBJ2-1 TRBV28 TGTGCCAGTAGCCTCAGCACTTCCTACAATGAGCAGTTCTTC CASSLSTSYNEQFF
. few TRBJ1-4 TRBV13 TGTGCCAGCAGCGCCGGGACACTGAATGAAAAACTGTTTTTT CASSAGTLNEKLFF
. . TRBJ2-7 TRBV7-8 TGTGCCAGCAGCTTAGATTTGATGAGCGAGCAGTACTTC CASSLDLMSEQYF
. . TRBJ1-1 TRBV6-2/TRBV6-3 TGTGCCAGCAGTTACGCGGTGAACACTGAAGCTTTCTTT CASSYAVNTEAFF
. . TRBJ1-2 TRBV20-1 TGCAGTGCTAATAACAATCGAGAGTCTGGGGGTATCATCCCTGGCTACACCTTC CSANNNRESGGIIPGYTF
. . TRBJ1-5 TRBV10-3 TGTGCCAGCAGTGGGACGGATCAGCCCCAGCATTTT CASSGTDQPQHF
TRBD2 . TRBJ2-5 TRBV6-6 TGTGCCAGCAGTTTCACTTGGGGGGGGCAAGAGACCCAGTACTTC CASSFTWGGQETQYF
TRBD1 many TRBJ2-1 TRBV29-1 TGCAGCGCCCCGGGACAGGTCTACAATGAGCAGTTCTTC CSAPGQVYNEQFF
. . TRBJ1-1 TRBV18 TGTGCCAGCTCAACCCCTCGACGGGGGAACACTGAAGCTTTCTTT CASSTPRRGNTEAFF
TRBD2 few TRBJ2-7 TRBV20-1 TGCAGTGCTAGGACTAGCGGAGGGGGGGAGCAGTACTTC CSARTSGGGEQYF
. . TRBJ2-3 TRBV2 TGTGCCAGCAGTCAGGATCAGGGATCCACAGATACGCAGTATTTT CASSQDQGSTDTQYF
TRBD1 few TRBJ2-7 TRBV12-3/TRBV12-4 TGTGCCAGCAGCAGAACCGGGACAGGGTTGTTCTACGAGCAGTACTTC CASSRTGTGLFYEQYF
TRBD1 . TRBJ1-2 TRBV2 TGTGCCAGCAGTACACAGGGGTACTATGGCTACACCTTC CASSTQGYYGYTF
TRBD1 . TRBJ2-6 TRBV11-1 TGTGCCAGCAGCTTGGACAGGGGGCGGGCTGGGGCCAACGTCCTGACTTTC CASSLDRGRAGANVLTF
. . TRBJ1-5 TRBV6-6 TGTGCCAGCAGTTACGGGGGGAGGCGTCAGCCCCAGCATTTT CASSYGGRRQPQHF
TRBD2 . TRBJ2-3 TRBV20-1 TGCAGTGCTGGAGATACTAGCGGCACAGATACGCAGTATTTT CSAGDTSGTDTQYF
TRBD1 . TRBJ2-3 TRBV6-5 TGTGCCAGCAGGAGGACAGGGAGCATCACAGATACGCAGTATTTT CASRRTGSITDTQYF
TRBD1 . TRBJ2-5 TRBV11-3 TGTGCCAGCAGCCATACAGGGGCCGAGACCCAGTACTTC CASSHTGAETQYF
TRBD2 few TRBJ2-1 TRBV10-2 TGCGCCATCCGATCTAGCGGGGGCTACAATGAGCAGTTCTTC CAIRSSGGYNEQFF
TRBD1 once TRBJ2-1 TRBV29-1 TGCAGCGTTGTAACGCGGTCAACAGGGGGCCGGTCCTACAATGAGCAGTTCTTC CSVVTRSTGGRSYNEQFF
TRBD1 . TRBJ2-1 TRBV13 TGTGCCAGCAGCGCCAGGGGGTGGGTTGAGCAGTTCTTC CASSARGWVEQFF
TRBD1 few TRBJ1-2 TRBV2 TGTGCCAGCCAAGGGGACAGCGGGTATGGCTACACCTTC CASQGDSGYGYTF
. few TRBJ2-4 TRBV5-1 TGCGCCAGCAGCTTGTCCCCAACAGGGGAGGGAAACATTCAGTACTTC CASSLSPTGEGNIQYF
. few TRBJ1-1 TRBV29-1 TGCAGCGTTGACCCGACAGGTTCCACTGAAGCTTTCTTT CSVDPTGSTEAFF
TRBD1 once TRBJ1-4 TRBV15 TGTGCCACCAGCACCGGACAGGGCGAAAAACTGTTTTTT CATSTGQGEKLFF
. few TRBJ2-3 TRBV2 TGTGCCAGCAGTGATGGTACGCAGTATTTT CASSDGTQYF
. few TRBJ1-2 TRBV7-2 TGTGCCAGCAGCTTGGGGTCAGGGGCCTATGGCTACACCTTC CASSLGSGAYGYTF
. few TRBJ1-1 TRBV10-3 TGTGCCATCAGTGTTGGGGGAACTGAAGCTTTCTTT CAISVGGTEAFF
. . TRBJ1-5 TRBV9 TGTGCCAGCAGCGTAGGAGCGGGAGTCGAACAGCCCCAGCATTTT CASSVGAGVEQPQHF
. . TRBJ2-1 TRBV5-1 TGCGCCAGCACAAGGGGTGGGGAGCAGTTCTTC CASTRGGEQFF
. few TRBJ2-7 TRBV9 TGTGCCAGCAGCGAGCTAACCGGGACGGACTCCTACGAGCAGTACTTC CASSELTGTDSYEQYF
. few TRBJ1-3 TRBV6-1 TGTGCCAGCAGTGAAGGACCGGGAGCTGGAAACACCATATATTTT CASSEGPGAGNTIYF
. . TRBJ2-7 TRBV6-2/TRBV6-3 TGTGCCACCCAAATTCGAAGGCGAGCCTACGAGCAGTACTTC CATQIRRRAYEQYF
. . TRBJ1-6 TRBV15 TGTGCCACCAGCAGAGATGTTGGAGAGGACTCACCCCTCCACTTT CATSRDVGEDSPLHF
TRBD1 . TRBJ2-7 TRBV7-9 TGTGCCAGCAGCCCGACAGGGGGCCACGAGCAGTACTTC CASSPTGGHEQYF
. few TRBJ1-4 TRBV11-2 TGTGCCAGCAGCCCCCGGGGCGGAGGGGGTGCTCTGTTTTTT CASSPRGGGGALFF
TRBD1 few TRBJ2-1 TRBV6-1 TGTGCCAGCAGTGAATTTCGGACAGGGCCTCATGAGCAGTTCTTC CASSEFRTGPHEQFF
. few TRBJ2-1 TRBV10-3 TGTGCCATCAGTGAGTCGATAAAAGAGACAGGCTACAATGAGCAGTTCTTC CAISESIKETGYNEQFF
. few TRBJ1-5 TRBV12-3/TRBV12-4 TGTGCCAGCAGTGTCCAGGGTGGTAATCAGCCCCAGCATTTT CASSVQGGNQPQHF
TRBD1 . TRBJ1-5 TRBV6-2/TRBV6-3 TGTGCCAGCCTGGACAGGGATGGGCAGCCCCAGCATTTT CASLDRDGQPQHF
TRBD1 . TRBJ2-1 TRBV20-1 TGCAGTGCTGGGCCTCCTACCTACGGGACAGGGCTTGATGAGCAGTTCTTC CSAGPPTYGTGLDEQFF
. . TRBJ2-7 TRBV3-1 TGTGCCAGCAGCCAAGGGGGTGGCCAGAGCGAGCAGTACTTC CASSQGGGQSEQYF
. . TRBJ1-2 TRBV4-3 TGCGCCGGCAGCCCAAGCCAATCGGATAACTATGGCTACACCTTC CAGSPSQSDNYGYTF
. . TRBJ1-1 TRBV15 TGTGCCACCAGCAGTGGGGGGAACACTGAAGCTTTCTTT CATSSGGNTEAFF